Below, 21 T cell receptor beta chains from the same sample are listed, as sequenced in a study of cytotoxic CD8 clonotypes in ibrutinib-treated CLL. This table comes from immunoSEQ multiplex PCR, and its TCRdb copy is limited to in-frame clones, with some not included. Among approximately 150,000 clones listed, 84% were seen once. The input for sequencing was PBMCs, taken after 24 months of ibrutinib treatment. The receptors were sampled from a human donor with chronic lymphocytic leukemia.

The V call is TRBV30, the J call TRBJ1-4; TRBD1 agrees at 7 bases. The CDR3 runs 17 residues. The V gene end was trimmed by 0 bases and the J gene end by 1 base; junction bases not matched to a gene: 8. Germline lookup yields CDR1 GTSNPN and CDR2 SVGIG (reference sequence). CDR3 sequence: CAWSVPSTGLTNEKLFF. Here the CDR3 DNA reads TGTGCCTGGAGTGTACCATCGACAGGGTTAACTAATGAAAAACTGTTTTTT. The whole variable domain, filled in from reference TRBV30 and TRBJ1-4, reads SQTIHQWPATLVQPVGSPLSLECTVEGTSNPNLYWYRQAAGRGLQLLFYSVGIGQISSEVPQNLSASRPQDRQFILSSKKLLLSDSGFYLCAWSVPSTGLTNEKLFFGSGTQLSVL.

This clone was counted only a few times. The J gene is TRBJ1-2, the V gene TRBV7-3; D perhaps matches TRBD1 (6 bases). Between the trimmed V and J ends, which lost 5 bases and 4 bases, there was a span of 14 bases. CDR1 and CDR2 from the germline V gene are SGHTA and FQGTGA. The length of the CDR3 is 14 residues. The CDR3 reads CASSLNTGTYGYTF. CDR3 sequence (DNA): TGTGCCAGCAGCCTAAACACAGGGACCTATGGCTACACCTTC.

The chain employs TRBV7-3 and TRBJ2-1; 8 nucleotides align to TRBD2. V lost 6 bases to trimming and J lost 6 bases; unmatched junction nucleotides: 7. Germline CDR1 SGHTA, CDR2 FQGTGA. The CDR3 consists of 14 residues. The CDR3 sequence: CASRRTSSSNEQFF. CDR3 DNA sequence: TGTGCCAGCAGGAGGACTAGCTCGTCCAATGAGCAGTTCTTC.

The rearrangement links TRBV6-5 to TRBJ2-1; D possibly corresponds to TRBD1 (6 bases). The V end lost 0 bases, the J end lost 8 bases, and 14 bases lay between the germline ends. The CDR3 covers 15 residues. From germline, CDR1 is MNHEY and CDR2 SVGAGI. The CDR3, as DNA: TGTGCCAGCAGTTACTCATATACAGGGAGCGATGAGCAGTTCTTC. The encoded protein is CASSYSYTGSDEQFF.

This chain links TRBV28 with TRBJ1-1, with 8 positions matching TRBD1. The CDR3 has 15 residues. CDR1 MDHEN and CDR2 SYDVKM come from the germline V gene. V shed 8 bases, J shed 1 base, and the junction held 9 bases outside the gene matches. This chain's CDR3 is CASGRTGYGNTEAFF. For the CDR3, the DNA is TGTGCCAGCGGAAGGACAGGGTACGGGAACACTGAAGCTTTCTTT.

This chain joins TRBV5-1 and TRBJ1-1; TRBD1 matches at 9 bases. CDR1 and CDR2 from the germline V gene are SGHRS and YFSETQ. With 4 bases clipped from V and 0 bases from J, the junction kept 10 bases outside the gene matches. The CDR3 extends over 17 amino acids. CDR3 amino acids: CASSLGSTGGMNTEAFF. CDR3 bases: TGCGCCAGCAGCCTTGGGTCTACAGGGGGCATGAACACTGAAGCTTTCTTT. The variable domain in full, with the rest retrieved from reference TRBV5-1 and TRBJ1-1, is KAGVTQTPRYLIKTRGQQVTLSCSPISGHRSVSWYQQTPGQGLQFLFEYFSETQRNKGNFPGRFSGRQFSNSRSEMNVSTLELGDSALYLCASSLGSTGGMNTEAFFGQGTRLTVV.

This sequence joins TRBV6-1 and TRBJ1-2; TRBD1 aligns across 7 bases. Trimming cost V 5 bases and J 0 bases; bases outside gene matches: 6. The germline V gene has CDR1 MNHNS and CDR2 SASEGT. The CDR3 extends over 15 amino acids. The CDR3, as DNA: TGTGCCAGCAGTAGACAGGGTAATTCTAACTATGGCTACACCTTC. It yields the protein CASSRQGNSNYGYTF.

Written as DNA, the CDR3 is TGTGCCAGCAAGGCAGGGGGCAACGGTCGCCACGAGCAGTACTTC. It translates to CASKAGGNGRHEQYF. The rearrangement joins TRBV28 to TRBJ2-7; the match to TRBD1 covers 8 bases. The junction had 13 bases not matched to a gene; V was cut back by 7 bases and J by 5 bases. The CDR3 has 15 amino acids. Germline CDR1 reads MDHEN; CDR2 reads SYDVKM.

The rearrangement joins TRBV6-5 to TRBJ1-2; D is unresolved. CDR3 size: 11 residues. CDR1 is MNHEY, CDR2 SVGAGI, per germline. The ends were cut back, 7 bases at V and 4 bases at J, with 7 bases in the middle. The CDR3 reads CASTDTYGYTF. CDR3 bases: TGTGCCAGCACTGACACCTATGGCTACACCTTC.

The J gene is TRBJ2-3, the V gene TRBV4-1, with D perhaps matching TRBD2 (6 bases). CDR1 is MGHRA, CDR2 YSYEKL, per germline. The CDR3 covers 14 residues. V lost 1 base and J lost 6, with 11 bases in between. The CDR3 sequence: CASSQGGVWDTQYF. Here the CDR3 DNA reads TGCGCCAGCAGCCAAGGGGGGGTGTGGGATACGCAGTATTTT.

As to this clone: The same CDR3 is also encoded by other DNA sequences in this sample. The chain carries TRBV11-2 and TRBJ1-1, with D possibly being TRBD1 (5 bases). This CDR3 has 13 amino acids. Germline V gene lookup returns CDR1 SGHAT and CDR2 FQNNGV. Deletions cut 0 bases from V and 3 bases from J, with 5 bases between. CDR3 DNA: TGTGCCAGCAGCTTAGACAGGGACACTGAAGCTTTCTTT. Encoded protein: CASSLDRDTEAFF.

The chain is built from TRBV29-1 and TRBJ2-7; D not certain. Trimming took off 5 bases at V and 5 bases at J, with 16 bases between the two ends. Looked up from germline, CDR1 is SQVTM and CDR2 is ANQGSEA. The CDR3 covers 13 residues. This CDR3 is CSVLIQGIHEQYF. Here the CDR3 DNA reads TGCAGCGTTCTCATTCAAGGGATCCACGAGCAGTACTTC.

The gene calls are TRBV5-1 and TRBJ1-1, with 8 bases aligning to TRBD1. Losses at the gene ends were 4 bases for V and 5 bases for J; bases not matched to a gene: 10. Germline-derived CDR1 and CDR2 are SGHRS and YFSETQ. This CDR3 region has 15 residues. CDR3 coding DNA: TGCGCCAGCAGCCTCAACGGACAGGGACGGACTGAAGCTTTCTTT. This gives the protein CASSLNGQGRTEAFF.

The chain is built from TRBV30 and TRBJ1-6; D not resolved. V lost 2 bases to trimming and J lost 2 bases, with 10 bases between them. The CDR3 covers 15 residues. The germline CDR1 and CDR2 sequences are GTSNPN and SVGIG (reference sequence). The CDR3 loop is CAWSSGRAYNSPLHF. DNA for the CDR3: TGTGCCTGGAGTTCGGGAAGGGCCTATAATTCACCCCTCCACTTT.

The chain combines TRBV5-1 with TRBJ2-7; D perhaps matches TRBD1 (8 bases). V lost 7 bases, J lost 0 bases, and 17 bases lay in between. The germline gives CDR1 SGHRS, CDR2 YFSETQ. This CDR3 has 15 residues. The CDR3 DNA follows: TGCGCCAGCGCCACAGGGGGGGCAAGCTCCTACGAGCAGTACTTC. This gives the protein CASATGGASSYEQYF.

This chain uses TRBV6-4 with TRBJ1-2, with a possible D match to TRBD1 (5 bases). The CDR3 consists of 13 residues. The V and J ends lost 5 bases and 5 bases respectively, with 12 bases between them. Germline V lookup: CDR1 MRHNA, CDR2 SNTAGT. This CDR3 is CASSMDGGYGYTF. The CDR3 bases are TGTGCCAGCAGTATGGACGGGGGATATGGCTACACCTTC.

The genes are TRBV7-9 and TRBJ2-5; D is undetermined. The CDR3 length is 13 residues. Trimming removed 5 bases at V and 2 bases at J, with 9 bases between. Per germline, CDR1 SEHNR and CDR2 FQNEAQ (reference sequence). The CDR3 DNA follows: TGTGCCAGCAGCCAATGGGAACAAGAGACCCAGTACTTC. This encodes CASSQWEQETQYF.

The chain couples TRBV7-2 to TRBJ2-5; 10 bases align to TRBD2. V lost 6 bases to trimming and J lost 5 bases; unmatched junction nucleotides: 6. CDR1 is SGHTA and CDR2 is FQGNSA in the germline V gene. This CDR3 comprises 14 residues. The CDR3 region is CASSLAGAAETQYF. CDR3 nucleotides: TGTGCCAGCAGTCTAGCGGGAGCCGCGGAGACCCAGTACTTC.

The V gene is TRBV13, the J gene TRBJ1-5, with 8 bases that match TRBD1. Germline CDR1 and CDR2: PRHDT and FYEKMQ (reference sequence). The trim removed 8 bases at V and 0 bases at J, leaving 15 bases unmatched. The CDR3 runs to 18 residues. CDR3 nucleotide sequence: TGTGCCAGCCGCCGCGGCGGGACAGGCATCCATAGCAATCAGCCCCAGCATTTT. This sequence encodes CASRRGGTGIHSNQPQHF.

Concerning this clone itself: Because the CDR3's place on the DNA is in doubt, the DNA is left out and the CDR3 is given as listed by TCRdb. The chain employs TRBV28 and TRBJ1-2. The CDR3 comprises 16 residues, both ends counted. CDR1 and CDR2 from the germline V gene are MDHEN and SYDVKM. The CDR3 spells CASSLVGPGTQASETF.

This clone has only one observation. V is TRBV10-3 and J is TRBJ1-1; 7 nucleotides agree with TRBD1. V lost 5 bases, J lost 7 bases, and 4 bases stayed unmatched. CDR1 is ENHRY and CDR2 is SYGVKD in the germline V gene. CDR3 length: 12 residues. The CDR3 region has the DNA TGTGCCATCAGTCAACAGGGGATTGAAGCTTTCTTT. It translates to CAISQQGIEAFF.